The clone carrying this T cell receptor beta chain was observed a few times. Antigen: not known. This entry comes from a study of T cells in Graves' hyperthyroidism and ophthalmopathy. The study, taken as a whole, reports: The model anticipated ophthalmopathy a median around 6 months pre-onset. Appearing also in blood were most of the thyroid clonotypes expanded above 0.001.

It was RNA transcripts that yielded the amplified TCR beta CDR3 regions. First-round RT-PCR with HTBI primers amplified the TCR CDR3 region. TCRdb reprocessed the multiplex PCR reads via MiXCR and lists one record per CDR3 protein. The table lists a few hundred thousand distinct CDR3 sequences, 15% to 18% of them singletons, with approximately 7% in the top ten. Uncontrolled infection, other autoimmune disease, pregnancy or lactation excluded patients. Isolation of PBMCs was performed on 9.5 to 10 ml fresh peripheral blood. Trimming at V came to 6 bases and at J to 4 bases, leaving 4 bases not matched to a gene. This CDR3 contains 14 residues. From germline, CDR1 is ENHRY and CDR2 SYGVKD.

The chain carries TRBV10-3 and TRBJ1-3; TRBD1 agrees at 9 bases. The source is a woman aged 25 to 39 with Graves' hyperthyroidism. The sample taken for sequencing was blood. The CDR3: CAIRGQGSGNTIYF. The CDR3 DNA sequence: TGTGCCATCAGAGGACAGGGGTCAGGAAACACCATATATTTT.